Described below is a single T cell receptor beta chain sequence and its context. The germline V gene encodes CDR1 MDHEN and CDR2 SYDVKM. The V gene lost 4 bases and the J gene lost 6 bases, with 25 bases spanning the gap. The CDR3 covers 17 residues. These data come from a study of shared clonotypes between healthy human individuals. Adults of Caucasian background living in Nashville, Tennessee made up all donors. Running of the assay took place at deep level. TCRdb keeps only in-frame clones here, not all; method: immunoSEQ multiplex PCR. This table has about 2.5 million clones, around 92% appearing once.

The TCR comes from a man younger than 35 in good health. Some clones in this sample may be carry-over from other donors' samples. Material for sequencing was naive CD4+ T cells from PBMCs. Subset given: CD45RA+ positively selected. The rearrangement uses TRBV28 and TRBJ2-7; D is ambiguous. The DNA of the CDR3 is TGTGCCAGCAGTTCCTCCTACTACCTCCTAGGCCATAGCGAGCAGTACTTC. Translation: CASSSSYYLLGHSEQYF.